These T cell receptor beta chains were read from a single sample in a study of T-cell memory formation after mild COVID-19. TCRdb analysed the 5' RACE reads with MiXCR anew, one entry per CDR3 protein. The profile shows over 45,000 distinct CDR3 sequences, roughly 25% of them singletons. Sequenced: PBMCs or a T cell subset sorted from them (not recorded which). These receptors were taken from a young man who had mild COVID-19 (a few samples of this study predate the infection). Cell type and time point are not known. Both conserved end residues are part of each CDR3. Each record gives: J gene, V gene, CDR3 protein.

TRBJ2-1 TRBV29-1 CSVVPSNEQFF
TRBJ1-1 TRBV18 CASSPENWYMNTEAFF
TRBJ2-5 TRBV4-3 CASSQDSGETQYF
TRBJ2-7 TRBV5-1 CASSFGLGYEQYF
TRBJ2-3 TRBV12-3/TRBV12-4 CASGDTSTDTQYF
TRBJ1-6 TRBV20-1 CSARDPDISPLHF
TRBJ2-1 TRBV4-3 CASSQALGTGSYNEQFF
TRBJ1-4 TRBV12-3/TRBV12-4 CASSPDRTAFEEKLFF
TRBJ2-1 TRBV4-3 CASSQDSAGGYNEQFF
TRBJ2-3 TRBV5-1 CASSLRGGISDTQYF
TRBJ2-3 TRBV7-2 CASSLALAGGGDTQYF
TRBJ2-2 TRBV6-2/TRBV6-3 CASSKGSPIPGELFF
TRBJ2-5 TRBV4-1 CASSQTSLGPIKETQYF
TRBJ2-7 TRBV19 CASSIRSGSEQYF
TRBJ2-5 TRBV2 CASSPRVAGIQETQYF
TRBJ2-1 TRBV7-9 CASSSMRDEQFF
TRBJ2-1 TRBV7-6 CASSLGGTSYNEQFF
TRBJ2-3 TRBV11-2 CASSPGTSGHTDTQYF
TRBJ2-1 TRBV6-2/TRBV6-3 CASSLTSGLYNEQFF
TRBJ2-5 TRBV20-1 CSAREGTRGLETQYF
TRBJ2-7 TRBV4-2 CASSQEEPGGLYEQYF
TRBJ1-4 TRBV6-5 CASSKRTGGRKKLFF
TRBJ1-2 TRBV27 CASKTGGEGYTF
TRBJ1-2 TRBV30 CAWSVLGTAVYGYTF